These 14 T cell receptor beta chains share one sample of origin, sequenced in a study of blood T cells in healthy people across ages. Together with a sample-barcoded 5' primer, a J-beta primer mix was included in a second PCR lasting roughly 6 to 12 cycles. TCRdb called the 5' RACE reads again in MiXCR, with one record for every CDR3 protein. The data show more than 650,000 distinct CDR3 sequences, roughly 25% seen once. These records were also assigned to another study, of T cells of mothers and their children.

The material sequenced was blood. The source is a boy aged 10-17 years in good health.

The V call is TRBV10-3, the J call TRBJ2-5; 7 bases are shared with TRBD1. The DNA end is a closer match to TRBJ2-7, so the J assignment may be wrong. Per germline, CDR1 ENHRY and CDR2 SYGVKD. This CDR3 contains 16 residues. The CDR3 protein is CAISEKIRGGDYEQYF. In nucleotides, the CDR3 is TGTGCCATCAGTGAAAAAATTCGAGGGGGCGACTACGAGCAGTACTTC.

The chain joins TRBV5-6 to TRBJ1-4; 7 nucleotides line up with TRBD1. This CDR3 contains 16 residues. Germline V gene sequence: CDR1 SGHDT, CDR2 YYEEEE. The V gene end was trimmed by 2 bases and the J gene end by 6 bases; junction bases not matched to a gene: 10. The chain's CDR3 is CASSLSKTGRDEKLFF. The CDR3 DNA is TGTGCCAGCAGCTTATCTAAGACAGGGAGGGATGAAAAACTGTTTTTT.

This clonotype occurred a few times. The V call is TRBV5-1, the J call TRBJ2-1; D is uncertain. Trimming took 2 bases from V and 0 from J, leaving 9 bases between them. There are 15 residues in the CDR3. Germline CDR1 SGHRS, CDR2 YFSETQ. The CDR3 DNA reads TGCGCCAGCAGCTTCCAGGCCCCCTCCTACAATGAGCAGTTCTTC. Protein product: CASSFQAPSYNEQFF.

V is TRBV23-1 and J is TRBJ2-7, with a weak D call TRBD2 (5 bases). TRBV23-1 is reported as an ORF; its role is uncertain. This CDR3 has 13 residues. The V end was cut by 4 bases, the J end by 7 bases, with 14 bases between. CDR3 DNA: TGCGCCAGCAGTCGGAGGCGTGTATTGGAGCAGTACTTC. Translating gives CASSRRRVLEQYF.

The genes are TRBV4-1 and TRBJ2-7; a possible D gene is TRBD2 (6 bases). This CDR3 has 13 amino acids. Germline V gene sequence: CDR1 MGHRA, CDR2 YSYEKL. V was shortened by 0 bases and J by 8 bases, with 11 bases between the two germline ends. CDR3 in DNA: TGCGCCAGCAGCCAAGATGGGGGGTTGAAGCAGTACTTC. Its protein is CASSQDGGLKQYF.

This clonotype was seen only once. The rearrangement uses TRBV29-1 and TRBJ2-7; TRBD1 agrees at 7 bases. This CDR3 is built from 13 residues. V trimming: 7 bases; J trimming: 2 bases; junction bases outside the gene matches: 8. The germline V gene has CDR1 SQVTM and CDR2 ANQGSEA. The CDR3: CSAIRQGPYEQYF. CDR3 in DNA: TGCAGCGCTATCAGACAGGGTCCCTACGAGCAGTACTTC.

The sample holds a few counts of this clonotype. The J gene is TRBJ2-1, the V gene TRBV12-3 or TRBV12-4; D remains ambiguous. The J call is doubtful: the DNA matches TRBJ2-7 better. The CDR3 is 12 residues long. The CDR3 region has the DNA TGTGCCAGCAGCTGGTTGTCCTACGAGCAGTACTTC. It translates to CASSWLSYEQYF.

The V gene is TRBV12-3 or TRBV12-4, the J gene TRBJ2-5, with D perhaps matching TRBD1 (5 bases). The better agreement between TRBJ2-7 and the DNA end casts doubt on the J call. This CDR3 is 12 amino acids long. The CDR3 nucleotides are TGTGCCAGCAGGGTACAGGTTGGCGAGCAGTACTTC. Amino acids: CASRVQVGEQYF.

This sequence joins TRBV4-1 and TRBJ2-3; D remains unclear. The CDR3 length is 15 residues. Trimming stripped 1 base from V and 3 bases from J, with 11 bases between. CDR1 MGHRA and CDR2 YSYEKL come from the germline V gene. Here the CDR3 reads CASSQVEAPTDTQYF. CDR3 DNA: TGCGCCAGCAGCCAAGTTGAAGCACCTACAGATACGCAGTATTTT.

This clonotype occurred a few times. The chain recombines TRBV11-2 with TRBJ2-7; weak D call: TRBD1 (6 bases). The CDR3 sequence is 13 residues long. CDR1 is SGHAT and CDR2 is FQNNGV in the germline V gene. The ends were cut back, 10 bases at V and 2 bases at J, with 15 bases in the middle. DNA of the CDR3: TGTGCCATCACCGAGACAGGACCCTACGAGCAGTACTTC. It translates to CAITETGPYEQYF.

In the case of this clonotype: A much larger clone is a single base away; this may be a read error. For the CDR3, the DNA is TGTGCCAGCAGAACGGGGAATAATGAAAAACTGTTTTTT. Translating it yields CASRTGNNEKLFF. The V gene is TRBV6-1, the J gene TRBJ1-4; no definite D call. The germline V gene encodes CDR1 MNHNS and CDR2 SASEGT. The V end lost 6 bases, the J end lost 4 bases, and 9 bases lay between the germline ends. The CDR3 is 13 amino acids.

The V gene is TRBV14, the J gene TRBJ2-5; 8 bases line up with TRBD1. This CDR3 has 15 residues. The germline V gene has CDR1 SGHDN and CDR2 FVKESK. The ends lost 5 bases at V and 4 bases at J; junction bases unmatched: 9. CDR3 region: CASSSRTGNGETQYF. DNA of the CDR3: TGTGCCAGCAGCTCCCGGACAGGGAATGGAGAGACCCAGTACTTC.

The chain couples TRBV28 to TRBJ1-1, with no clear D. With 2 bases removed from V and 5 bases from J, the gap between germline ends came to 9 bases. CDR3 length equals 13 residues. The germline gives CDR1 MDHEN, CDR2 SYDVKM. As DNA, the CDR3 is TGTGCCAGCAGTTTACGGGAGCCGACTGAAGCTTTCTTT. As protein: CASSLREPTEAFF.

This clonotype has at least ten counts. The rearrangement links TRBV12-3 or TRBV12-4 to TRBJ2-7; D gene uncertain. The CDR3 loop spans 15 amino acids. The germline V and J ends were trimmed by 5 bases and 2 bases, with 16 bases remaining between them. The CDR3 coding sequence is TGTGCCAGCAGTCTGCGACAAAGCCTAACCTACGAGCAGTACTTC. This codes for CASSLRQSLTYEQYF.